Listed here are 31 T cell receptor beta chains from one sample, sequenced in a study of graft-versus-host responses after intestinal transplantation. The data were produced by immunoSEQ multiplex PCR, yet TCRdb's version contains in-frame clones alone and is incomplete. The top ten hold less than 3.5% of the sample, which has about 4,800 clones, roughly 25% seen once. The sample was alloreactive CD4+ T cells from a mixed lymphocyte reaction culture, taken before transplantation. Stated subset: CFSE-low proliferating T cells sorted from approximately six-day pre-transplant mixed lymphocyte reaction (GvH or HvG direction). The source is a human patient who was an organ donor for intestinal transplantation.

By share, this clone ranks as medium-sized. J is TRBJ2-7 and V is TRBV20-1; D not certain. Trimming removed 3 bases at V and 2 bases at J, with 5 bases between. CDR3 length equals 11 residues. Germline values: CDR1 DFQATT, CDR2 SNEGSKA (reference sequence). Written as DNA, the CDR3 is TGCAGTGCTAGGGGCCCCTACGAGCAGTACTTC. Amino acids: CSARGPYEQYF.

V is TRBV11-2 and J is TRBJ2-7; 7 bases are a match to TRBD2. The V gene end was trimmed by 5 bases and the J gene end by 2 bases; junction bases not matched to a gene: 6. The CDR3 covers 14 residues. The germline gives CDR1 SGHAT, CDR2 FQNNGV. CDR3 amino acids: CASSNRTRPYEQYF. Written as DNA, the CDR3 is TGTGCCAGCAGCAACCGGACTAGACCCTACGAGCAGTACTTC.

This clone has a handful of counts. The chain joins TRBV6-1 to TRBJ1-1, with D possibly matching TRBD1 (5 bases). There are 13 residues in the CDR3. CDR1 MNHNS and CDR2 SASEGT come from the germline V gene. Trimming removed 7 bases from V and 3 bases from J, with 12 bases in between. CDR3 nucleotide sequence: TGTGCCAGCAACAGGAACGTTTACACTGAAGCTTTCTTT. This translates into CASNRNVYTEAFF.

This rearrangement joins TRBV5-4 to TRBJ2-7; D is uncertain. Per germline, CDR1 SGHNT and CDR2 YYREEE (reference sequence). The V end was cut by 4 bases, the J end by 2 bases, with 7 bases between. The CDR3 is 12 residues long. The CDR3 region has the DNA TGTGCCAGCAGCCTCACACCCTACGAGCAGTACTTC. This codes for CASSLTPYEQYF.

In this sample, this clone is medium-sized. The chain combines TRBV30 with TRBJ1-3; D not certain. V lost 0 bases, J lost 2 bases, and 8 bases lay in between. Germline lookup yields CDR1 GTSNPN and CDR2 SVGIG (reference sequence). This CDR3 has 14 amino acids. The CDR3 loop is CAWSVGKTGNTIYF. CDR3 in DNA: TGTGCCTGGAGTGTCGGTAAAACTGGAAACACCATATATTTT.

Relative to its sample, this clone is medium-sized. In the same sample, other DNA sequences code for this CDR3. The chain employs TRBV25-1 and TRBJ1-2; no clear D. Germline CDR1 and CDR2: MGHDK and SYGVNS. CDR3 length: 13 residues. V was clipped by 6 bases and J by 3 bases, with 11 bases between them. In DNA form, the CDR3 reads TGTGCCAGCAGCCTAGGCGACTACTATGGCTACACCTTC. It yields the protein CASSLGDYYGYTF.

As DNA, the CDR3 is TGTGCCAGCAGCCCTTGGACAAGACTCTCTGGAAACACCATATATTTT. It translates to CASSPWTRLSGNTIYF. The rearrangement links TRBV11-2 to TRBJ1-3; TRBD1 is a possible D gene (5 bases). CDR3 length: 16 amino acids. Per germline, CDR1 SGHAT and CDR2 FQNNGV. Trimming shortened V by 5 bases and J by 0 bases, and 14 bases separated the two germline ends.

This clone was detected a few times. V gene TRBV9 combines with J gene TRBJ2-3, with TRBD2 matching 12 bases. The J segment lost 4 bases and the V segment lost 0 bases, leaving 9 bases of the junction unmatched. CDR3 length equals 18 residues. The germline V gene has CDR1 SGDLS and CDR2 YYNGEE. The CDR3 DNA reads as TGTGCCAGCAGCGTAGACCTAGCGGGAGGGGTCCCCGCAGATACGCAGTATTTT. It translates to CASSVDLAGGVPADTQYF.

This clone was observed a handful of times. This chain connects TRBV7-6 to TRBJ2-3, with D unresolved. CDR3 length: 13 amino acids. The germline gives CDR1 SGHVS, CDR2 FNYEAQ. The V end lost 3 bases, the J end lost 4 bases, and 8 bases lay between the germline ends. The CDR3 nucleotides are TGTGCCAGCAGCTTTAGCAGCGCAGATACGCAGTATTTT. Translating it yields CASSFSSADTQYF.

The chain couples TRBV5-1 to TRBJ1-1; TRBD1 might be the D (5 bases). The germline CDR1 and CDR2 sequences are SGHRS and YFSETQ. This CDR3 spans 13 amino acids. V shed 4 bases and J shed 1 base, with 8 bases lying between them. The CDR3 coding sequence is TGCGCCAGCAGCGGCGGGGGGAACACTGAAGCTTTCTTT. Translated: CASSGGGNTEAFF. Filled out from reference TRBV5-1 and TRBJ1-1, the complete variable domain reads KAGVTQTPRYLIKTRGQQVTLSCSPISGHRSVSWYQQTPGQGLQFLFEYFSETQRNKGNFPGRFSGRQFSNSRSEMNVSTLELGDSALYLCASSGGGNTEAFFGQGTRLTVV.

This clone was seen a handful of times. The chain joins TRBV11-3 to TRBJ1-2, with 9 bases matching TRBD1. The germline gives CDR1 SGHNT, CDR2 YENEEA. There are 13 residues in the CDR3. V was pared by 3 bases and J by 6 bases, with 2 bases of the junction left unmatched. CDR3 bases: TGTGCCAGCAGCTTGGGGACAGGGCATGGCTACACCTTC. Protein sequence: CASSLGTGHGYTF.

The chain recombines TRBV7-9 with TRBJ2-5, with a weak D call TRBD2 (6 bases). In germline, CDR1 is SEHNR, CDR2 FQNEAQ (reference sequence). Between the trimmed V and J ends, which lost 3 bases and 5 bases, there was a span of 10 bases. The CDR3 has 13 amino acids. CDR3 sequence: CASSFSRGETQYF. The CDR3 DNA sequence: TGTGCCAGCAGCTTCAGCCGGGGGGAGACCCAGTACTTC.

Of note for this clone: Other nucleotide sequences in the sample specify the same CDR3. The V call is TRBV7-7, the J call TRBJ2-7; possible D gene TRBD2, 7 bases. V shed 5 bases and J shed 3 bases, with 11 bases lying between them. The CDR3 has 13 residues. Germline CDR1 and CDR2: SSHAT and FNYEAQ (reference sequence). The chain's CDR3 is CASSRGGGYEQYF. Here the CDR3 DNA reads TGTGCCAGCAGCCGGGGAGGGGGCTACGAGCAGTACTTC.

By its share, this clone is medium-sized. The chain couples TRBV7-6 to TRBJ1-3; D not resolved. The CDR3 sequence is 14 residues long. Trimming shortened V by 4 bases and J by 2 bases, and 9 bases separated the two germline ends. Per the germline V gene, CDR1 is SGHVS and CDR2 is FNYEAQ. CDR3 nucleotide sequence: TGTGCCAGCAGCTCGGGGTTCCCTGGAAACACCATATATTTT. Translation gives CASSSGFPGNTIYF.

This clone showed up just once. The rearrangement joins TRBV10-3 to TRBJ2-7; 7 nucleotides line up with TRBD2. The CDR3 length is 18 residues. Germline V CDR1 and CDR2: ENHRY, SYGVKD. The V and J ends lost 0 bases and 4 bases, in that order; junction bases with no gene match: 15. The CDR3 is CAISESGRGLMIWYEQYF. The CDR3 bases are TGTGCCATCAGTGAGTCGGGGCGGGGGTTGATGATCTGGTACGAGCAGTACTTC.

V is TRBV2 and J is TRBJ1-1; 8 bases are a match to TRBD1. The V gene's germline CDR1 is SNHLY and CDR2 FYNNEI. The V segment lost 7 bases and the J segment 0 bases; nucleotides outside the gene matches: 7. This CDR3 spans 15 amino acids. Written as DNA, the CDR3 is TGTGCCAGCACTCCTCAGGGGGCCGTGAACACTGAAGCTTTCTTT. This encodes CASTPQGAVNTEAFF.

The V gene is TRBV20-1, the J gene TRBJ2-7; no definite D call. The CDR3 totals 11 residues. Germline-derived CDR1 and CDR2 are DFQATT and SNEGSKA (reference sequence). The V end lost 3 bases, the J end lost 3 bases, and 6 bases lay between the germline ends. CDR3 amino acids: CSASPGYEQYF. CDR3 coding DNA: TGCAGTGCTAGCCCCGGCTACGAGCAGTACTTC.

Judged by abundance, this clone is large. The chain uses TRBV2 and TRBJ1-1; 7 bases match TRBD1. The germline gives CDR1 SNHLY, CDR2 FYNNEI. V gave up 6 bases and J gave up 5 bases; unmatched junction bases: 3. The length of the CDR3 is 12 residues. The CDR3 loop reads CASRGQKTEAFF. The CDR3 nucleotides are TGTGCCAGCAGGGGACAGAAGACTGAAGCTTTCTTT.

There are a few counts of this clone. The V and J genes are TRBV5-4 and TRBJ1-4, with D perhaps TRBD1 (6 bases). Trimming cost V 4 bases and J 0 bases, with 16 bases left between them. Germline CDR1 and CDR2: SGHNT and YYREEE (reference sequence). CDR3 length equals 17 residues. Here the CDR3 DNA reads TGTGCCAGCAGCCTCTACGAAGGGGGGGCAACTAATGAAAAACTGTTTTTT. Translated, it gives CASSLYEGGATNEKLFF.

The V call is TRBV6-1, the J call TRBJ1-2; the match to TRBD1 covers 9 bases. Germline CDR1 MNHNS, CDR2 SASEGT. The CDR3 totals 15 residues. With 10 bases clipped from V and 1 base from J, the junction kept 10 bases outside the gene matches. CDR3: CATHRDRELNYGYTF. CDR3 bases: TGTGCCACCCACCGGGACAGGGAGCTTAACTATGGCTACACCTTC.

Sample share makes this clone medium-sized (0.01 to 0.1%). The chain employs TRBV7-2 and TRBJ2-7; D may be TRBD2 (5 bases). CDR1 is SGHTA, CDR2 FQGNSA, per germline. This CDR3 is built from 16 residues. The ends were cut back, 0 bases at V and 3 bases at J, with 15 bases in the middle. For the CDR3, the DNA is TGTGCCAGCAGCTTAGCGCAGGTGGGAGCCCGCTACGAGCAGTACTTC. It is translated as CASSLAQVGARYEQYF.

The rearrangement uses TRBV7-8 and TRBJ1-1; 7 positions agree with TRBD1. Germline assignment: CDR1 SGHVS and CDR2 FQNEAQ. The CDR3 totals 15 residues. V trimming: 2 bases; J trimming: 2 bases; junction bases outside the gene matches: 5. For the CDR3, the DNA is TGTGCCAGCAGCTTAACTGGGACAGCAAACACTGAAGCTTTCTTT. Translating gives CASSLTGTANTEAFF.

This chain links TRBV6-6 with TRBJ1-2, with 7 bases aligning to TRBD1. Trimming took 6 bases from V and 5 from J; bases not matched to a gene: 6. The CDR3 runs 13 residues. Germline-derived CDR1 and CDR2 are MNHNY and SVGAGI (reference sequence). The chain's CDR3 is CASRRDRAYGYTF. The DNA of the CDR3 is TGTGCCAGCAGAAGAGACAGGGCTTATGGCTACACCTTC.

The chain links TRBV18 to TRBJ2-3; D is perhaps TRBD2 (6 bases). CDR1 is KGHSH and CDR2 is LQKENI in the germline V gene. The CDR3 covers 16 residues. Trimming stripped 3 bases from V and 2 bases from J, with 15 bases between. The CDR3 sequence: CASSPGTGTLTDTQYF. In nucleotides, the CDR3 is TGTGCCAGCTCACCGGGTACCGGGACTCTCACAGATACGCAGTATTTT.

This clone was recorded a few times. The chain employs TRBV14 and TRBJ1-1, with D tentatively TRBD1 (5 bases). In germline, CDR1 is SGHDN, CDR2 FVKESK. The CDR3 is 14 amino acids. Trimming shortened V by 2 bases and J by 3 bases, and 10 bases separated the two germline ends. The CDR3 is CASSQWGEDTEAFF. In DNA, the CDR3 is TGTGCCAGCAGCCAATGGGGGGAGGACACTGAAGCTTTCTTT.

This clone was seen only a few times. The rearrangement joins TRBV5-1 to TRBJ2-1; 9 nucleotides agree with TRBD2. CDR3 length: 15 residues. The V and J ends lost 3 bases and 3 bases, in that order; junction bases with no gene match: 4. The germline CDR1 and CDR2 sequences are SGHRS and YFSETQ. CDR3 in amino acids: CASSWREGHYNEQFF. The CDR3 DNA follows: TGCGCCAGCAGCTGGCGGGAGGGCCACTACAATGAGCAGTTCTTC.

The V call is TRBV6-5, the J call TRBJ1-2, with D unclear. The CDR3 is 13 amino acids. The germline V and J ends were trimmed by 4 bases and 5 bases, with 11 bases remaining between them. Germline V gene data show CDR1 as MNHEY and CDR2 as SVGAGI. CDR3: CASSSHTGYGYTF. The CDR3, as DNA: TGTGCCAGCAGTTCTCACACCGGGTATGGCTACACCTTC.

This clone was observed a handful of times. This chain uses TRBV19 with TRBJ1-3; possible D gene TRBD1, 5 bases. Trimming stripped 4 bases from V and 2 bases from J, with 15 bases between. This CDR3 contains 16 residues. Germline V gene sequence: CDR1 LNHDA, CDR2 SQIVND (reference sequence). In DNA, the CDR3 is TGTGCCAGTAGTACCCTCAGGGCTACAACTGGAAACACCATATATTTT. Translated: CASSTLRATTGNTIYF.

The sample holds a few counts of this clone. The chain links TRBV11-3 to TRBJ2-5, with a tentative D call TRBD1 (6 bases). CDR3 length: 14 residues. V lost 1 base to trimming and J lost 4 bases, with 10 bases between them. Per the germline V gene, CDR1 is SGHNT and CDR2 is YENEEA. For the CDR3, the DNA is TGTGCCAGCAGCTTAGGGGGACACGCAGAGACCCAGTACTTC. Protein: CASSLGGHAETQYF.

A note on this clone: One junction end does not reproduce the germline sequence, and a read error may be involved. The chain couples TRBV4-1 to TRBJ2-3; 8 bases are a match to TRBD2. This CDR3 contains 14 residues. The germline gives CDR1 MGHRA, CDR2 YSYEKL. The CDR3 DNA reads as TGTGCCAGCAACTCGGGGGGGGGCACAGATACGCAGTATTTT. This sequence encodes CASNSGGGTDTQYF.

Sample share makes this clone medium-sized (0.01 to 0.1%). The genes are TRBV5-8 and TRBJ1-5; 7 bases align to TRBD1. CDR1 is SGHTS, CDR2 YDEGEE, per germline. This CDR3 spans 15 amino acids. The V segment lost 4 bases and the J segment 4 bases; nucleotides outside the gene matches: 8. In nucleotides, the CDR3 is TGTGCCAGCAGCAAGGGGACAGCACCAAATCAGCCCCAGCATTTT. This sequence encodes CASSKGTAPNQPQHF. The entire variable domain, with the rest obtained from reference TRBV5-8 and TRBJ1-5, is as follows: EAGVTQSPTHLIKTRGQQATLRCSPISGHTSVYWYQQALGLGLQFLLWYDEGEERNRGNFPPRFSGRQFPNYSSELNVNALELEDSALYLCASSKGTAPNQPQHFGDGTRLSIL.